Listed here are 25 T cell receptor beta chains from one sample, sequenced in a study of blood T cells in healthy people across ages. Using a J-beta primer mix together with a sample-barcoded 5' primer, a second PCR was run for roughly 6 to 12 cycles. TCRdb itself ran the 5' RACE reads through MiXCR, one entry per CDR3 protein. The sample carries roughly 1,500,000 distinct CDR3 sequences, 42% recorded once. Sequencing was done on a sample of blood. The receptor set was obtained from a woman under 30 in good health.

This chain connects TRBV10-3 to TRBJ1-4; D might be TRBD1 (5 bases). CDR3 length equals 14 residues. The V end was cut by 2 bases, the J end by 1 base, with 5 bases between. The germline CDR1 and CDR2 sequences are ENHRY and SYGVKD. This CDR3 is CAISEGQTNEKLFF. The CDR3 nucleotides read TGTGCCATCAGTGAGGGACAAACTAATGAAAAACTGTTTTTT.

This rearrangement joins TRBV20-1 to TRBJ2-5, with D tentatively TRBD1 or TRBD2 (5 bases each). The V gene lost 3 bases and the J gene lost 2 bases, with 13 bases spanning the gap. Germline V CDR1 and CDR2: DFQATT, SNEGSKA (reference sequence). The CDR3 has 14 residues. The CDR3 DNA is TGCAGTGCTAGGGCCCCGGGGCGGCAAGAGACCCAGTACTTC. This encodes CSARAPGRQETQYF.

The sample holds a few counts of this clonotype. Relative to the germline gene, one junction end is altered; a read error may explain this. V gene TRBV30 combines with J gene TRBJ1-1; 11 nucleotides line up with TRBD1. The CDR3 is made up of 13 amino acids. The V gene's germline CDR1 is GTSNPN and CDR2 SVGIG (reference sequence). The CDR3 coding sequence is TGTGCCTGGGCGGGACAGGGGGGGACTGAGGCTTTCTTT. It is translated as CAWAGQGGTEAFF.

The CDR3: CASSVGTGNSPLHF. The CDR3 nucleotides are TGTGCCAGCAGCGTAGGGACAGGGAATTCACCCCTCCACTTT. The J gene is TRBJ1-6, the V gene TRBV27; 9 bases are a match to TRBD1. J was trimmed by 7 bases and V by 6 bases; bases with no gene match: 4. The germline gives CDR1 MNHEY, CDR2 SMNVEV (reference sequence). The CDR3 runs 14 residues.

This CDR3 is CASSFGSGGPFSTDTQYF. For the CDR3, the DNA is TGTGCCAGCAGCTTTGGTAGCGGGGGGCCCTTTAGCACAGATACGCAGTATTTT. The chain combines TRBV7-3 with TRBJ2-3; TRBD2 matches at 10 bases. The germline V gene has CDR1 SGHTA and CDR2 FQGTGA. Trimming removed 3 bases from V and 0 bases from J; junction bases left unmatched: 9. The CDR3 length is 18 residues.

J is TRBJ1-5 and V is TRBV12-3 or TRBV12-4; 9 bases line up with TRBD1. The trim removed 3 bases at V and 6 bases at J, leaving 6 bases unmatched. This CDR3 spans 15 amino acids. The CDR3 nucleotides are TGTGCCAGCAGTTTTGTACAGGGGGCAATTCAGCCCCAGCATTTT. It codes for CASSFVQGAIQPQHF.

This clonotype has more than one count but fewer than ten. This chain uses TRBV7-2 with TRBJ1-2, with D maybe TRBD1 (5 bases). V was pared by 1 base and J by 8 bases, with 17 bases between. The CDR3 length is 15 residues. Germline CDR1 is SGHTA and CDR2 is FQGNSA. Written as DNA, the CDR3 is TGTGCCAGCAGCTTAGGGTCAGGGCCCCTTTCGGGCTACACCTTC. Protein product: CASSLGSGPLSGYTF.

The chain has TRBV6-1 and TRBJ1-2; 7 bases are a match to TRBD1. The germline gives CDR1 MNHNS, CDR2 SASEGT. Trimming at V came to 4 bases and at J to 4 bases, leaving 9 bases not matched to a gene. The CDR3 loop spans 15 amino acids. In DNA, the CDR3 is TGTGCCAGCAGTGGAGTCCAGGGGGACATCTATGGCTACACCTTC. As protein: CASSGVQGDIYGYTF.

This clonotype was recorded many times. The V call is TRBV7-2, the J call TRBJ2-4; no clear D. This CDR3 has 15 amino acids. V was pared by 1 base and J by 1 base, with 8 bases between. CDR1 and CDR2 from the germline V gene are SGHTA and FQGNSA. CDR3 region: CASSLVGTAKNIQYF. The CDR3 DNA reads as TGTGCCAGCAGCTTAGTTGGCACGGCCAAAAACATTCAGTACTTC.

On this clonotype itself: One end of the junction is discordant with germline, which a read error may explain. The V and J genes are TRBV4-1 and TRBJ2-1; 9 nucleotides line up with TRBD2. Germline CDR1 reads MGHRA; CDR2 reads YSYEKL. The CDR3 extends over 15 amino acids. In DNA, the CDR3 is TGCGCCTGCAGCCAAGCCCCTAGCGGGATCAATGAGCAGTTCTTC. Translating gives CACSQAPSGINEQFF.

The V call is TRBV12-3 or TRBV12-4, the J call TRBJ2-4, with TRBD1 as a possible D gene (5 bases). Trimming left V 5 bases short and J 15 bases short, with 20 bases between. The CDR3 loop spans 13 amino acids. CDR3 sequence: CASSMAGFYERYF. The CDR3 DNA reads TGTGCCAGCAGTATGGCAGGGTTCTACGAGCGGTACTTC.

This clonotype was recorded a few times. V gene TRBV11-2 combines with J gene TRBJ2-4, with D unresolved. The germline V and J ends were trimmed by 1 base and 6 bases, with 7 bases remaining between them. Germline assignment: CDR1 SGHAT and CDR2 FQNNGV. This CDR3 contains 13 residues. In DNA, the CDR3 is TGTGCCAGCAGCTTAGGTCGAAGAAACATTCAGTACTTC. Translation gives CASSLGRRNIQYF.

The chain employs TRBV28 and TRBJ2-7; D perhaps matches TRBD1 (6 bases). In germline, CDR1 is MDHEN, CDR2 SYDVKM. This CDR3 comprises 14 residues. V gave up 7 bases and J gave up 7 bases, with 20 bases separating them. The CDR3 coding sequence is TGTGCCAGCATGCACGGGCAGGGGAAAGGAGAGCAGTACTTC. It encodes CASMHGQGKGEQYF.

There are a few counts of this clonotype. The CDR3 nucleotides are TGCAGTGCTAGCCCGCAGGACGAGGCGGATTCACCCCTCCACTTT. Its protein is CSASPQDEADSPLHF. This rearrangement joins TRBV20-1 to TRBJ1-6; no firm D call. The CDR3 loop spans 15 amino acids. V was shortened by 3 bases and J by 8 bases, with 17 bases between the two germline ends. In germline, CDR1 is DFQATT, CDR2 SNEGSKA (reference sequence).

This clonotype was seen a few times. This chain links TRBV20-1 with TRBJ1-2; maybe TRBD1 (6 bases). The CDR3 consists of 16 residues. Germline CDR1 reads DFQATT; CDR2 reads SNEGSKA (reference sequence). Trimming shortened V by 6 bases and J by 0 bases, and 20 bases separated the two germline ends. DNA for the CDR3: TGCAGTGCGCGAGAAGGCGGGACACTAACTAACTATGGCTACACCTTC. This encodes CSAREGGTLTNYGYTF.

The gene calls are TRBV28 and TRBJ2-4, with a weak D call TRBD2 (6 bases). Germline values: CDR1 MDHEN, CDR2 SYDVKM. The CDR3 is 16 residues long. Trimming stripped 5 bases from V and 1 base from J, with 15 bases between. CDR3 DNA sequence: TGTGCCAGCAGTACCTTAGCGGCCGCCGCCAAAAACATTCAGTACTTC. Its translation is CASSTLAAAAKNIQYF.

This clonotype was seen only a few times. The V and J genes are TRBV15 and TRBJ1-4; perhaps TRBD1 as D (6 bases). The germline gives CDR1 LNHNV, CDR2 YYDKDF (reference sequence). V gave up 0 bases and J gave up 5 bases, with 7 bases separating them. The CDR3 has 14 residues. The chain's CDR3 is CATSRDRGNEKLFF. DNA of the CDR3: TGTGCCACCAGCAGAGATAGGGGGAATGAAAAACTGTTTTTT.

This chain joins TRBV29-1 and TRBJ2-7, with D unresolved. The V end lost 3 bases, the J end lost 4 bases, and 7 bases lay between the germline ends. Germline assignment: CDR1 SQVTM and CDR2 ANQGSEA. The CDR3 consists of 11 residues. The DNA of the CDR3 is TGCAGCGTTGACTCCATTTACGAGCAGTACTTC. Residues: CSVDSIYEQYF.

The chain couples TRBV10-2 to TRBJ2-7, with D possibly TRBD1 on 5 matching bases. Trimming cost V 6 bases and J 3 bases, with 12 bases left between them. The CDR3 consists of 13 residues. Germline assignment: CDR1 WSHSY and CDR2 SAAADI. The CDR3 here is CASRAGIFYEQYF. Here the CDR3 DNA reads TGCGCCAGCAGGGCAGGGATTTTCTACGAGCAGTACTTC.

The chain combines TRBV20-1 with TRBJ2-7; no definite D call. Trimming left V 6 bases short and J 2 bases short, with 8 bases between. CDR3 length: 11 amino acids. CDR1 is DFQATT, CDR2 SNEGSKA, per germline (reference sequence). The CDR3 sequence is CSAPDTYEQYF. The CDR3 nucleotides are TGCAGTGCGCCAGACACCTACGAGCAGTACTTC.

The rearrangement joins TRBV4-1 to TRBJ2-4, with 7 nucleotides matching TRBD2. TRBJ2-7 explains the end of the DNA better; the J call may be wrong. This CDR3 has 14 amino acids. Germline assignment: CDR1 MGHRA and CDR2 YSYEKL. CDR3 in amino acids: CASSQARLADEQYF. CDR3 in DNA: TGCGCCAGCAGCCAAGCGAGACTAGCTGACGAGCAGTACTTC.

The table lists this clonotype with a few counts. This chain connects TRBV21-1 to TRBJ1-2; the D segment call TRBD1 is taken from the table without a DNA check. TRBV21-1 is a documented pseudogene. The CDR3 sequence is 15 residues long. The CDR3 spells CASSTPGQRIYGYTF. In nucleotides, the CDR3 is TGTGCCAGCAGCACCCCGGGACAGAGGATCTATGGCTACACCTTC.

This clonotype turned up a few times. The chain links TRBV20-1 to TRBJ2-7, with 8 bases lining up with TRBD2. Germline V gives CDR1 DFQATT, CDR2 SNEGSKA (reference sequence). The V and J ends lost 4 bases and 1 base, in that order; junction bases with no gene match: 6. CDR3 length: 14 amino acids. This CDR3 is CSATSGSGSYEQYF. CDR3 bases: TGCAGTGCTACGAGCGGGAGCGGGTCCTACGAGCAGTACTTC.

This clonotype was seen a few times. The chain couples TRBV3-1 to TRBJ2-7; D is unresolved. This CDR3 is 13 amino acids long. V was clipped by 4 bases and J by 3 bases, with 10 bases between them. CDR1 is LGHDT and CDR2 is YNNKEL in the germline V gene (reference sequence). CDR3 in DNA: TGTGCCAGCAGCCCCGGCGTACACTACGAGCAGTACTTC. It is translated as CASSPGVHYEQYF.

The V gene is TRBV7-9, the J gene TRBJ2-3; D is uncertain. Trimming took 1 base from V and 0 from J, leaving 11 bases between them. Germline values: CDR1 SEHNR, CDR2 FQNEAQ (reference sequence). The CDR3 totals 16 residues. CDR3 coding DNA: TGTGCCAGCAGCTTAGTTTACGGTTCTAGCACAGATACGCAGTATTTT. It encodes CASSLVYGSSTDTQYF.